A selection of T cell receptor beta chains follows, all from one sample in a study of T cell repertoires in cytomegalovirus infection. No antigen has been assigned to these receptors. TCRdb re-called the reads through MiXCR, storing one row per CDR3 protein. This sample has some 800,000 distinct CDR3 sequences, with 25% to 30% found just once. The specimen was cultured CD8+ T cells from PBMCs, collected from culture after CMV antigen stimulation. The receptor source for this set is a human donor in good health (CMV status not recorded). Some clones in this sample may be carry-over from other donors' samples. Both conserved end residues are part of each CDR3. The D gene is left open where the match is weak. Some rows mark clone size as missing; the rest say once, few, many or name a class of expanded clone.

16,TRBV6-2/TRBV6-3,NA,few,TRBJ1-5,TGTGCCAGCAGTCCACCGGCCAGTTGGGCAAATCAGCCCCAGCATTTT,CASSPPASWANQPQHF
17,TRBV19,TRBD2,once,TRBJ2-1,TGTGCCAGTAGTTCCCTGACTAGCGGGGGGGATTACAATGAGCAGTTCTTC,CASSSLTSGGDYNEQFF
14,TRBV11-1,TRBD1,NA,TRBJ1-1,TGTGCCAGCAGCTTAGAATCGACAGGGGCTGAAGCTTTCTTT,CASSLESTGAEAFF
17,TRBV13,TRBD2,NA,TRBJ2-1,TGTGCCAGCAGTCTACTAGCGGGGGTTCTCTCCTACAATGAGCAGTTCTTC,CASSLLAGVLSYNEQFF
14,TRBV10-3,TRBD1,few,TRBJ1-3,TGTGCCATCAGTGAGACAGGGGCTGGAAACACCATATATTTT,CAISETGAGNTIYF
14,TRBV10-3,NA,few,TRBJ2-1,TGTGCCATCAGTGAGTTTGGAGGATACAATGAGCAGTTCTTC,CAISEFGGYNEQFF
16,TRBV7-2,TRBD1,many,TRBJ2-3,TGTGCCAGCAGCTTAGCCGACAGGGCGTACACAGATACGCAGTATTTT,CASSLADRAYTDTQYF
13,TRBV6-1,NA,many,TRBJ2-3,TGTGCCAACAAGAAGGACCAACGAGATACGCAGTATTTT,CANKKDQRDTQYF
15,TRBV12-3/TRBV12-4,TRBD1,many,TRBJ2-7,TGTGCCAGCAGTCCAAGACAGGGCCCCACGGGGGAGCAGTACTTC,CASSPRQGPTGEQYF
13,TRBV4-2,NA,few,TRBJ1-4,TGTGCCAGCAGCCAGACGAGGGATGAAAAACTGTTTTTT,CASSQTRDEKLFF
14,TRBV6-2/TRBV6-3,TRBD2,few,TRBJ2-3,TGTGCCACCGACGAACTAGCGGGGGCAGATACGCAGTATTTT,CATDELAGADTQYF
15,TRBV7-9,TRBD2,NA,TRBJ2-5,TGTGCCAGCAGCTTAACGGGGGGTAGGAAGGAGACCCAGTACTTC,CASSLTGGRKETQYF
12,TRBV5-5,NA,NA,TRBJ1-2,TGTGCCAGCAGCTTTAAGAGCTATGGCTACACCTTC,CASSFKSYGYTF
14,TRBV20-1,TRBD2,few,TRBJ2-2,TGCAGCGCGCCGGGACTAGGCGGCACCGGGGAGCTGTTTTTT,CSAPGLGGTGELFF
13,TRBV11-2,NA,NA,TRBJ1-1,TGTGCCAGCAGCCCGGGGACAAACGCTGAAGCTTTCTTT,CASSPGTNAEAFF
17,TRBV19,TRBD2,few,TRBJ2-1,TGTGCCAGTAGCGGACTAGCGGGGGGGCTCCGGGGCAATGAGCAGTTCTTC,CASSGLAGGLRGNEQFF
17,TRBV19,TRBD1,NA,TRBJ1-1,TGTGCCAGTAGTCCTATCCACAGGGGGTCCATCGGGGCTGAAGCTTTCTTT,CASSPIHRGSIGAEAFF
18,TRBV7-2,TRBD1,NA,TRBJ2-1,TGTGCCAGCAGCTCTAATGAGTTAGACAGGGGGCCTTACAATGAGCAGTTCTTC,CASSSNELDRGPYNEQFF
14,TRBV12-3/TRBV12-4,NA,few,TRBJ1-1,TGTGCCAGCAGTTTCGGCTCCACCTACACTGAAGCTTTCTTT,CASSFGSTYTEAFF
15,TRBV20-1,TRBD1,NA,TRBJ2-3,TGCAGTGCGGCCGGACAGGCCCTAAGGGGAGATACGCAGTATTTT,CSAAGQALRGDTQYF
16,TRBV13,TRBD1,NA,TRBJ1-1,TGTGCCAGCAGCTTAAGGTCAGGGGGCGCCGGGTCTGAAGCTTTCTTT,CASSLRSGGAGSEAFF
13,TRBV27,TRBD2,NA,TRBJ2-2,TGTGCCAGCACCGACGGGGGGGCCCGGGAGCTGTTTTTT,CASTDGGARELFF
18,TRBV6-5,TRBD1,NA,TRBJ1-6,TGTGCCAGCAGTTACGATTATTTCTCGACAGGGTATAATTCACCCCTCCACTTT,CASSYDYFSTGYNSPLHF
16,TRBV14,NA,NA,TRBJ2-1,TGTGCCAGCAGCCATCCGGGACATGGATCCTACAATGAGCAGTTCTTC,CASSHPGHGSYNEQFF
18,TRBV19,NA,NA,TRBJ1-3,TGTGCCAGTAGTATACCCACGGAGGTCGCGGGGTCTGGAAACACCATATATTTT,CASSIPTEVAGSGNTIYF
13,TRBV7-8,NA,many,TRBJ1-1,TGTGCCAGCAGCTTCGATATGAACACTGAAGCTTTCTTT,CASSFDMNTEAFF
15,TRBV7-9,NA,few,TRBJ1-2,TGTGCCAGCAGCTTAGGGGGGAGATCGACCTATGGCTACACCTTC,CASSLGGRSTYGYTF
16,TRBV9,TRBD2,NA,TRBJ2-1,TGTGCCAGCAGCTCTCGGACTAGCGGCCGTAGGAATGAGCAGTTCTTC,CASSSRTSGRRNEQFF
16,TRBV7-6,NA,NA,TRBJ1-2,TGTGCCAGCAGCTCGCCCGGGGACCCAGACGCATATGGCTACACCTTC,CASSSPGDPDAYGYTF
16,TRBV7-8,NA,few,TRBJ1-3,TGTGCCAGCAGCTACCGTGGCAGGGCGGCTGGAAACACCATATATTTT,CASSYRGRAAGNTIYF
13,TRBV2,NA,few,TRBJ2-5,TGTGCCAGCAAAGGGGGGGCCCAAGAGACCCAGTACTTC,CASKGGAQETQYF
12,TRBV12-3/TRBV12-4,TRBD2,once,TRBJ2-2,TGTGCCCTGGGGGGGGATAACGGGGAGCTGTTTTTT,CALGGDNGELFF
14,TRBV10-2,TRBD2,NA,TRBJ2-1,TGCGCCAGCAAGTTAGCGGGGGCCTACAATGAGCAGTTCTTC,CASKLAGAYNEQFF
15,TRBV7-2,NA,few,TRBJ1-1,TGTGCCAGCAGCTTAGCAGAACTCATGAACACTGAAGCTTTCTTT,CASSLAELMNTEAFF
17,TRBV7-3,TRBD2,few,TRBJ2-1,TGTGCCAGCAGCGTCCCTAGCGGGGGGTCCTCCTACAATGAGCAGTTCTTC,CASSVPSGGSSYNEQFF
14,TRBV29-1,TRBD1,NA,TRBJ1-2,TGCAGCGTGCCTGACAGGGGAGTTAACTATGGCTACACCTTC,CSVPDRGVNYGYTF
14,TRBV14,NA,many,TRBJ1-3,TGTGCCAGCAGTTCCGGGGGGGCTGGAAACACCATATATTTT,CASSSGGAGNTIYF
15,TRBV7-3,NA,NA,TRBJ2-2,TGTGCCAGCAGCTTACCCGGGGCCCCAGTCGGGGAGCTGTTTTTT,CASSLPGAPVGELFF
17,TRBV27,TRBD1,few,TRBJ1-2,TGTGCCAGCAGTTTATACGAGGGGGCGGAAGCTGTTTTTGGCTACACCTTC,CASSLYEGAEAVFGYTF
15,TRBV28,TRBD1,NA,TRBJ1-5,TGTGCCAGCAGTTTATGGACAGGGCCTTCATGGCCCCAGCATTTT,CASSLWTGPSWPQHF
18,TRBV20-1,TRBD1,few,TRBJ2-3,TGCAGTGCTAGAGGGGAAACAGGGGAGCGGCCCCGCACAGATACGCAGTATTTT,CSARGETGERPRTDTQYF
15,TRBV5-8,NA,NA,TRBJ1-2,TGTGCCAGCAGCTTGGATCGGACATTTAACTATGGCTACACCTTC,CASSLDRTFNYGYTF
16,TRBV19,NA,few,TRBJ1-4,TGTGCCAGTAGTCACAGGGACACCAGAAGAGTAGAAAAACTGTTTTTT,CASSHRDTRRVEKLFF
15,TRBV3-1,TRBD2,NA,TRBJ2-5,TGTGCCAGCAGTGACGGACTAGCGGGGGAAGAGACCCAGTACTTC,CASSDGLAGEETQYF
15,TRBV5-1,NA,NA,TRBJ1-2,TGCGCCAGCAGCTTGGCAGGGCGATCCGACTATGGCTACACCTTC,CASSLAGRSDYGYTF
18,TRBV28,TRBD2,NA,TRBJ2-3,TGTGCCAGCAGTCCCCTAGTCCTCGCGGGGGAGAGCACAGATACGCAGTATTTT,CASSPLVLAGESTDTQYF
14,TRBV12-3/TRBV12-4,NA,few,TRBJ2-5,TGTGCCAGCAGTCCAGGTTCCCGAAGAGAGACCCAGTACTTC,CASSPGSRRETQYF
14,TRBV20-1,TRBD2,NA,TRBJ2-1,TGCAGTGCCCCAGCAGCGGGGACCCACAATGAGCAGTTCTTC,CSAPAAGTHNEQFF
14,TRBV6-6,NA,many,TRBJ1-5,TGTGCCAGCAGTTACGGTGATAGCAATCAGCCCCAGCATTTT,CASSYGDSNQPQHF
15,TRBV7-8,NA,many,TRBJ1-2,TGTGCCAGCAGCTTACGCCGCCAGGAAGCCTATGGCTACACCTTC,CASSLRRQEAYGYTF
14,TRBV6-2/TRBV6-3,NA,NA,TRBJ2-3,TGTGCCAGTTCAGGGTCAACCTTCACAGATACGCAGTATTTT,CASSGSTFTDTQYF
14,TRBV6-6,NA,NA,TRBJ2-4,TGTGCCAGCAGACAACAGGGCGCCAAAAACATTCAGTACTTC,CASRQQGAKNIQYF
13,TRBV27,NA,NA,TRBJ2-5,NA,CASSSSGWETQYF
16,TRBV4-1,NA,few,TRBJ1-2,TGCGCCAGCAGCCAAGAGGGTTCGGGGCGGGACTATGGCTACACCTTC,CASSQEGSGRDYGYTF